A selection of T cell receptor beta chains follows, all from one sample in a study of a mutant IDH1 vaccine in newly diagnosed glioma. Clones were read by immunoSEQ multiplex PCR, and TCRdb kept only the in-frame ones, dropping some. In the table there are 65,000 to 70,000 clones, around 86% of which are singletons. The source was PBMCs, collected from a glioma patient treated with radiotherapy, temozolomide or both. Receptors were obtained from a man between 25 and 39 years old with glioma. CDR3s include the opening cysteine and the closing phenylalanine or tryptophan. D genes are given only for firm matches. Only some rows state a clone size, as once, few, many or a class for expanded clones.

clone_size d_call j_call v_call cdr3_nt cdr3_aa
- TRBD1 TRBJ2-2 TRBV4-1 TGCGCCAGCGCTAAGGGGACAGGGGATCCCGGGGAGCTGTTTTTT CASAKGTGDPGELFF
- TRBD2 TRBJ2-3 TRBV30 TGTGCCTGGCGACTAGCGGGGGGCACAGATACGCAGTATTTT CAWRLAGGTDTQYF
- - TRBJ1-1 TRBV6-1 TGTGCCAGCACTAAGGGGGTCGCTAACACTGAAGCTTTCTTT CASTKGVANTEAFF
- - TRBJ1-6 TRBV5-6 TGTGCCAGCAGCTTGGGACAGCTCTCTTATAATTCACCCCTCCACTTT CASSLGQLSYNSPLHF
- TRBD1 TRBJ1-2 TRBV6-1 TGTGCCAGCAGTGACAGGGGGCGGGATAATGGCTACACCTTC CASSDRGRDNGYTF
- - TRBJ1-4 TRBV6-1 TGTGCCAGCAGTGAAGCTACTGCTTATGAAAAACTGTTTTTT CASSEATAYEKLFF
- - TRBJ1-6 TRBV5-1 TGCGCCAGCAGCTTGGCCGTAGGGGGAGCGAGATCACCCCTCCACTTT CASSLAVGGARSPLHF
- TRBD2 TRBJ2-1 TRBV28 TGTGCCAGCAAATTAGCGGGGCACTCCTACAATGAGCAGTTCTTC CASKLAGHSYNEQFF
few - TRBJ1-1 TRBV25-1 TGTGCCAGCAGCCTGACTGTGGTAGGCACTGAAGCTTTCTTT CASSLTVVGTEAFF
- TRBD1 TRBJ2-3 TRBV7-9 TGTGCCAGCAGCTTAGGGACAGGGGGCGGAGATACGCAGTATTTT CASSLGTGGGDTQYF
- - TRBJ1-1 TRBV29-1 TGCAGCGTTGGGACCCTATCCAACTCGAACACTGAAGCTTTCTTT CSVGTLSNSNTEAFF
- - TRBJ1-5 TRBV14 TGTGCCAGCAGCCGATTTAGCAATCAGCCCCAGCATTTT CASSRFSNQPQHF
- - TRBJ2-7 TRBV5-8 TGTGCCAGCAGCCCTACTGTTGCTTCCTACGAGCAGTACTTC CASSPTVASYEQYF
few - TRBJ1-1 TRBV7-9 TGTGCCAGCAGCTCAGGAGGGGGCACTGAAGCTTTCTTT CASSSGGGTEAFF
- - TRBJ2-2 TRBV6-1 TGTGCCAGCAGTCGGCCCCCGAACACCGGGGAGCTGTTTTTT CASSRPPNTGELFF
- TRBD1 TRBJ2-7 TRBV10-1 TGCGCCAGCAGTGAAGCCAGGGGGCGCTCCACCTACGAGCAGTACTTC CASSEARGRSTYEQYF
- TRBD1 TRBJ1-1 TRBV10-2 TGCGCCAGCAGTGTATCAACACAGGGGCCACTTAACACTGAAGCTTTCTTT CASSVSTQGPLNTEAFF
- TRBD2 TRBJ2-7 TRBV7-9 TGTGCCAGCAGCTCTCCTAGCGGGGGGGAAGAGCAGTACTTC CASSSPSGGEEQYF
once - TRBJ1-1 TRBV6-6 TGTGCCAGCAGTTACTCCCCCCCGGGTAACACTGAAGCTTTCTTT CASSYSPPGNTEAFF
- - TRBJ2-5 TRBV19 TGTGCCAGTAGTATCCGACCGGCGGGGCAAGAGACCCAGTACTTC CASSIRPAGQETQYF
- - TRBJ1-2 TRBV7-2 TGTGCCAGCAGCTTAGGACACCCCGACTATGGCTACACCTTC CASSLGHPDYGYTF
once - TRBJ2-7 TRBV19 TGTGCCAGTTCGCCTCGACGGCGCCTCTACGAGCAGTACTTC CASSPRRRLYEQYF
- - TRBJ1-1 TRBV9 TGTGCCAGCAGCGGCAGGGTAAGGACTGAAGCTTTCTTT CASSGRVRTEAFF
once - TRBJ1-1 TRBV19 TGTGCCAGTAGTAATCAGGGAACTACTGAAGCTTTCTTT CASSNQGTTEAFF
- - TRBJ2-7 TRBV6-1 TGTGCCAGCAGTGAATATGATCGCTTTGAGCAGTACTTC CASSEYDRFEQYF
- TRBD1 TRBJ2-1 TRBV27 TGTGCCAGCAGTTCTACAGGGGGAGCCTACAATGAGCAGTTCTTC CASSSTGGAYNEQFF
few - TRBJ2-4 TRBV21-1 TGTGCCAGCAGCAAAGCCCAGGGAGCCAAAAACATTCAGTACTTC CASSKAQGAKNIQYF
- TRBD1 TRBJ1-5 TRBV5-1 TGCGCCAGCAGCTTAACAGGGGGCAGAAATCAGCCCCAGCATTTT CASSLTGGRNQPQHF
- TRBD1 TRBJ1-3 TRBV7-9 TGTGCCAGCAGCGCCGGACAGGGATCGACCATATATTTT CASSAGQGSTIYF
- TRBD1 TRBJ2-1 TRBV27 TGTGCCAGCAGCAAATGGGGGCAGGGGGTCACCTACAATGAGCAGTTCTTC CASSKWGQGVTYNEQFF
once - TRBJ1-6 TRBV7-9 TGTGCCAGCAGCTTAATCGATAATTCACCCCTCCACTTT CASSLIDNSPLHF
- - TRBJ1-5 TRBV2 TGTGCCAAGGGCGCGGGTGGCAATCAGCCCCAGCATTTT CAKGAGGNQPQHF
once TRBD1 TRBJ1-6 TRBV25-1 TGTGCCAGCAGAAGACAGGGGGGTAATTCACCCCTCCACTTT CASRRQGGNSPLHF
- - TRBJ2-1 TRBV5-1 TGCGCCAGCAGACGGGGGCAGGGGGAGATAAGCTCCTACAATGAGCAGTTCTTC CASRRGQGEISSYNEQFF
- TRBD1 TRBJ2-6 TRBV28 TGTGCCAGCAGCGGTACCGGGACAGGGCGCTCTGGGGCCAACGTCCTGACTTTC CASSGTGTGRSGANVLTF
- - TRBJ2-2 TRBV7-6 TGTGCCAGCAGCTTAACATTGGGGGCCAATGCCGGGGAGCTGTTTTTT CASSLTLGANAGELFF
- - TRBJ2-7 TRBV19 TGTGCCAGTAGTCCCCGCGATGGAGGGACGGGCTACGAGCAGTACTTC CASSPRDGGTGYEQYF
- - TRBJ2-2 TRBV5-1 TGCGCCAGCAGCTTCACACTCGAGGGCACCGGGGAGCTGTTTTTT CASSFTLEGTGELFF
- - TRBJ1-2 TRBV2 TGTGCCAGCAGGGAGACGTTAAACTATGGCTACACCTTC CASRETLNYGYTF
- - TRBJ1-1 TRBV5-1 TGCGCCAGCAGCCCTGGGGGAGGAGGGAACACTGAAGCTTTCTTT CASSPGGGGNTEAFF
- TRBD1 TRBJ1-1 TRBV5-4 TGTGCCAGCAGCCGCGTTTATGTCGGACAGGGTTTCACTGAAGCTTTCTTT CASSRVYVGQGFTEAFF
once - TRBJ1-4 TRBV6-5 TGTGCCAGCGGGGGTTATGGGGAAAAACTGTTTTTT CASGGYGEKLFF
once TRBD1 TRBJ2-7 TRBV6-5 TGTGCCAGCAGTCCCGGGACAGGGGCCTCCTACGAGCAGTACTTC CASSPGTGASYEQYF
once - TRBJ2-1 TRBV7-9 TGTGCCAGCAGCTTAATGGAAGGGGACAATGAGCAGTTCTTC CASSLMEGDNEQFF
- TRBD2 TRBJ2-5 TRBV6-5 TGTGCCAGCAGTTATTACGGGGGGGTCAAAGAGACCCAGTACTTC CASSYYGGVKETQYF
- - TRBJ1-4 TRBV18 TGTGCCAGCTCACCTCAAAAGGCAACTAATGAAAAACTGTTTTTT CASSPQKATNEKLFF
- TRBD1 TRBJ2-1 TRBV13 TGTGCCAGCAGCCCGGGACAGCACAATGAGCAGTTCTTC CASSPGQHNEQFF
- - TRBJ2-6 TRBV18 TGTGCCAGCTCACCACCGTACTCTGGGGCCAACGTCCTGACTTTC CASSPPYSGANVLTF
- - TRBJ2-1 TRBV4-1 TGCGCCAGCAGCCAAAGGGTGGCGGGGGCGGCGGGGACAATGCTAGAGCAGTTCTTC CASSQRVAGAAGTMLEQFF
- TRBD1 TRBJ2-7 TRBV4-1 TGCGCCAGCAGCCAAGGGACAGGGGGACCCTACGAGCAGTACTTC CASSQGTGGPYEQYF
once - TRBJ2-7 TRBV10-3 TGTGCCATCAGTGAAATAAAATCGGGCTCCTACGAGCAGTACTTC CAISEIKSGSYEQYF
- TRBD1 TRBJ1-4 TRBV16 TGTGCCAGCAGCCAACCCCGGGACAGGGGTCGGTCCTCATATAATGAAAAACTGTTTTTT CASSQPRDRGRSSYNEKLFF
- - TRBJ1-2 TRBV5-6 TGTGCCAGCAGCGTCCTTAACTATGGCTACACCTTC CASSVLNYGYTF
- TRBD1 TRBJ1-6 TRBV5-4 TGTGCCAGCAGCTTGGAGGGGGCGGGTTCACCCCTCCACTTT CASSLEGAGSPLHF
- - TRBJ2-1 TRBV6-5 TGTGCCAGCAGTTACTCGATAGTCGCTAAGTACAATGAGCAGTTCTTC CASSYSIVAKYNEQFF
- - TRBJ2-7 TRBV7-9 TGTGCCAGCAGCTTATATCCCTACGAGCAGTACTTC CASSLYPYEQYF
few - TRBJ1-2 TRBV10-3 TGTGCCATCAGTGAGTCGCAGGGACACTATGGCTACACCTTC CAISESQGHYGYTF
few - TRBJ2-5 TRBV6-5 TGTGCCAGCAGCCAGGACAGCTTTTCGGAGACCCAGTACTTC CASSQDSFSETQYF
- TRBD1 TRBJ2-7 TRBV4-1 TGCGCCAGCAGCCAAGGGGGGACAGAGTATCACTCCTACGAGCAGTACTTC CASSQGGTEYHSYEQYF